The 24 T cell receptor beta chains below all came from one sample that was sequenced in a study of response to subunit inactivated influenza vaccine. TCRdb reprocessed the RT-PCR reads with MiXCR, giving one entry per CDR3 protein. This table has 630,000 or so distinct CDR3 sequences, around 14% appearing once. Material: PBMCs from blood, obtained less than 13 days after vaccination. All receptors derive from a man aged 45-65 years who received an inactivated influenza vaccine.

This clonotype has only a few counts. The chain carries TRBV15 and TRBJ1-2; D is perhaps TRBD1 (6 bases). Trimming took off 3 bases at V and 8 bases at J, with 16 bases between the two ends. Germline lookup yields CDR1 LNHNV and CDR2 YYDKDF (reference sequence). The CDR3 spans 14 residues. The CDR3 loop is CATSSPTGPRGYTF. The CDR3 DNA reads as TGTGCCACCAGCAGTCCGACAGGTCCCCGGGGCTACACCTTC.

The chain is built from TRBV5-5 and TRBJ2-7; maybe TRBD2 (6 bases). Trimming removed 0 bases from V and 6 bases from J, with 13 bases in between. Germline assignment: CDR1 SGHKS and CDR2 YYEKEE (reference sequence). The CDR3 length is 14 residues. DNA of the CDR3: TGTGCCAGCAGCTTGGATGGCGGTAGCGGCGAGCAGTACTTC. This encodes CASSLDGGSGEQYF.

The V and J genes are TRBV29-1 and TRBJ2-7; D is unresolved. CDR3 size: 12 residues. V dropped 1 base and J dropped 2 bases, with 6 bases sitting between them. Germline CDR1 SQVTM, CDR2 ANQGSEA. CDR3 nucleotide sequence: TGCAGCGTTGAAGTCTCAACCTACGAGCAGTACTTC. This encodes CSVEVSTYEQYF.

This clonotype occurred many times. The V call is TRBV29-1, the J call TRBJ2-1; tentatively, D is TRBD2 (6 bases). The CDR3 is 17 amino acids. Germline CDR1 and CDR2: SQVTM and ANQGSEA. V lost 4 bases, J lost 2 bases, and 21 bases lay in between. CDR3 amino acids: CSVGYRWGDGTYNEQFF. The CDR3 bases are TGCAGCGTTGGTTACAGGTGGGGGGATGGCACCTACAATGAGCAGTTCTTC.

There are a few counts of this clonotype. DNA of the CDR3: TGTGCCAGCAGCTTAGCGAAAACAGGGGGGAGCACAGATACGCAGTATTTT. It yields the protein CASSLAKTGGSTDTQYF. The rearrangement links TRBV7-9 to TRBJ2-3, with TRBD1 matching over 8 bases. The CDR3 is 17 residues long. CDR1 SEHNR and CDR2 FQNEAQ come from the germline V gene (reference sequence). V lost 0 bases, J lost 0 bases, and 5 bases stayed unmatched.

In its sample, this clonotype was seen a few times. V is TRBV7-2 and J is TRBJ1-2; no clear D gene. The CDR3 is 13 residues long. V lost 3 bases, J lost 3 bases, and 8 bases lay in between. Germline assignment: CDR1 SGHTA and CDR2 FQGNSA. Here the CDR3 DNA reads TGTGCCAGCAGCTTTGGACTGGACTATGGCTACACCTTC. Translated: CASSFGLDYGYTF.

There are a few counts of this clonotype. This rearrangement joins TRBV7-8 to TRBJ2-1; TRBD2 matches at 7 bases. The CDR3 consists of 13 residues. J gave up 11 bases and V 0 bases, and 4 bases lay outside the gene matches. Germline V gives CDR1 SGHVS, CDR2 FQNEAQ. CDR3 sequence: CASSLAWREKQFF. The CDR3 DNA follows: TGTGCCAGCAGCTTAGCGTGGCGGGAGAAGCAGTTCTTC.

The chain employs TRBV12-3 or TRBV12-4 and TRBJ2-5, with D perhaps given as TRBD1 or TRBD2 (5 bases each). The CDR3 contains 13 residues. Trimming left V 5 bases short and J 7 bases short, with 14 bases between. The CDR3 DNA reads TGTGCCAGCAGTCTCGGGGCACGAAGGACCCAGTACTTC. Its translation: CASSLGARRTQYF.

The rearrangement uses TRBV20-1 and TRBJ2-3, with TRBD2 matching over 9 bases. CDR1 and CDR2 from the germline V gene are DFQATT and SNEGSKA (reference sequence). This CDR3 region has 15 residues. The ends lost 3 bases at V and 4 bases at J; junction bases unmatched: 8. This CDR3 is CSASGSGRWADTQYF. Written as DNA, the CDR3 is TGCAGTGCTAGTGGTAGCGGGAGATGGGCAGATACGCAGTATTTT.

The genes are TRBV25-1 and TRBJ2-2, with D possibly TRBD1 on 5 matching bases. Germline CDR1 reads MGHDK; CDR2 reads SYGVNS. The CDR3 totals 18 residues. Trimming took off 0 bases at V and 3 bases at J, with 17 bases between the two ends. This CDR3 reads CASSEYASRGAYTGELFF. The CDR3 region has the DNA TGTGCCAGCAGTGAATATGCATCGCGTGGGGCTTACACCGGGGAGCTGTTTTTT.

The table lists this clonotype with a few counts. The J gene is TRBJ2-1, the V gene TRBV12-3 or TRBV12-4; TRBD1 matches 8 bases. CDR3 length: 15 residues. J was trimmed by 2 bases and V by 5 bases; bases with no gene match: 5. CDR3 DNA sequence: TGTGCCAGCAGTGGCTCGGGACAGGCCTACAATGAGCAGTTCTTC. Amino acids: CASSGSGQAYNEQFF.

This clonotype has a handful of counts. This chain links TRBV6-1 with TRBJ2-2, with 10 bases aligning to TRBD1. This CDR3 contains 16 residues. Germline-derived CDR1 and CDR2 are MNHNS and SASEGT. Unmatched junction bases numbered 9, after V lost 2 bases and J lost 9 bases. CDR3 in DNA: TGTGCCAGCAGTGAATGGGGGGACAGGGGAGGCCGGGAGCTGTTTTTT. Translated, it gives CASSEWGDRGGRELFF.

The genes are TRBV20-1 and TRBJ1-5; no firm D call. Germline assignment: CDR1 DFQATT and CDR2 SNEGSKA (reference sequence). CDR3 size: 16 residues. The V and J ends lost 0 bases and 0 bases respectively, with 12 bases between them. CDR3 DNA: TGCAGTGCTAGAGATCCCCGGGGAACTAGCAATCAGCCCCAGCATTTT. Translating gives CSARDPRGTSNQPQHF.

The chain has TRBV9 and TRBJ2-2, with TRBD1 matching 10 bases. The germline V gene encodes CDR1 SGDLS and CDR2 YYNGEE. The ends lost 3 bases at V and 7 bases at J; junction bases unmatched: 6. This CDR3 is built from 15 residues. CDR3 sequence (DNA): TGTGCCAGCAGCGCCGACAGGGGGCTGAGCGGGGAGCTGTTTTTT. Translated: CASSADRGLSGELFF. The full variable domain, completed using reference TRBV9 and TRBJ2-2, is DSGVTQTPKHLITATGQRVTLRCSPRSGDLSVYWYQQSLDQGLQFLIQYYNGEERAKGNILERFSAQQFPDLHSELNLSSLELGDSALYFCASSADRGLSGELFFGEGSRLTVL.

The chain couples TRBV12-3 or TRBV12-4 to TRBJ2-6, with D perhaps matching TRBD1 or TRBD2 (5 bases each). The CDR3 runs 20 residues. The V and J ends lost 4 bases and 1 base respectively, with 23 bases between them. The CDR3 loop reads CASSSYPGTQKGSGANVLTF. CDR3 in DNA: TGTGCCAGCAGTTCGTACCCCGGGACCCAAAAGGGGTCTGGGGCCAACGTCCTGACTTTC.

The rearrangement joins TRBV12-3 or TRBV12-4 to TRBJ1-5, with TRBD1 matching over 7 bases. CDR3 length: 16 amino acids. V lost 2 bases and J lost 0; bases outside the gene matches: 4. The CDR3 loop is CASSLRGPDSNQPQHF. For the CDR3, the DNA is TGTGCCAGCAGTTTAAGGGGGCCCGATAGCAATCAGCCCCAGCATTTT.

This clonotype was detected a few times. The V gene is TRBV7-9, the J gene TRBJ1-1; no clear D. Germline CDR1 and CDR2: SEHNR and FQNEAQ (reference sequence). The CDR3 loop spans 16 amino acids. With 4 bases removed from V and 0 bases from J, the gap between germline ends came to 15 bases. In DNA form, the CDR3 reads TGTGCCAGCAGCTCCGACCGTAGATGGATGAACACTGAAGCTTTCTTT. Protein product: CASSSDRRWMNTEAFF.

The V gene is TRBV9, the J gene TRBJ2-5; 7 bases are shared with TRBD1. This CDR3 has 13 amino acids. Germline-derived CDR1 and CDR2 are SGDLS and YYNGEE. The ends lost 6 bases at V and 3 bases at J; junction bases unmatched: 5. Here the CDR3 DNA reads TGTGCCAGCACGTCCGGGACAGAAGAGACCCAGTACTTC. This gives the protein CASTSGTEETQYF.

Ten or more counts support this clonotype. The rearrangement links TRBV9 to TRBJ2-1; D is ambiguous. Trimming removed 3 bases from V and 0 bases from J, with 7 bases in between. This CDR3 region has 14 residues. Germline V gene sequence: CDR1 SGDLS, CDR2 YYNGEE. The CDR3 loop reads CASSERSSYNEQFF. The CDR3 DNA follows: TGTGCCAGCAGCGAACGTAGCTCCTACAATGAGCAGTTCTTC.

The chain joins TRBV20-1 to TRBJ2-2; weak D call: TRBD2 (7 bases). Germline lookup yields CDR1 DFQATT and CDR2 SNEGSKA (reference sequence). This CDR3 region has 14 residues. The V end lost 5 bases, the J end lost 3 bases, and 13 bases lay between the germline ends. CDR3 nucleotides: TGCAGTGCTTACGGGGGGCGGTACACCGGGGAGCTGTTTTTT. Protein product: CSAYGGRYTGELFF.

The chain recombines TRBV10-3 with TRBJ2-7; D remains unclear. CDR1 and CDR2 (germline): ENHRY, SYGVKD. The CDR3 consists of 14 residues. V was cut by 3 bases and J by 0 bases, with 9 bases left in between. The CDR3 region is CAISDGRTSYEQYF. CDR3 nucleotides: TGTGCCATCAGTGATGGACGGACCTCCTACGAGCAGTACTTC.

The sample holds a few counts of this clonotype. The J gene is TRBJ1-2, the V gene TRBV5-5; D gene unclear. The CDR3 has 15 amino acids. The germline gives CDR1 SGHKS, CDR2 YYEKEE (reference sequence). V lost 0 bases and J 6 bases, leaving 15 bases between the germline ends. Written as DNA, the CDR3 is TGTGCCAGCAGCTTGGACCCGTTGGGGTCCGATGGCTACACCTTC. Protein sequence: CASSLDPLGSDGYTF.

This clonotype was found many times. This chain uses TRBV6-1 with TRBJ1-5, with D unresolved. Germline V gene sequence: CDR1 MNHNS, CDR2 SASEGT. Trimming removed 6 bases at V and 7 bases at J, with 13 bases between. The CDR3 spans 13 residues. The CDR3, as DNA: TGTGCCAGCAGGGAGACAAGCCGACAGCCCCAGCATTTT. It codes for CASRETSRQPQHF.

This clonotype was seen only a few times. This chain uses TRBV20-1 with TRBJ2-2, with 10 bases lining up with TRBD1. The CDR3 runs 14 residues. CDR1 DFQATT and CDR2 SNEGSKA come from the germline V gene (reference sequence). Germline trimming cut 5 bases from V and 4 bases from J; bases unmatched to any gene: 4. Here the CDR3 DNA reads TGCAGTGCTTGGGACAGGGGAGGCACCGGGGAGCTGTTTTTT. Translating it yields CSAWDRGGTGELFF.